Each of the 17 T cell receptor beta chains below was sequenced from the same sample in a study of patients and donors after allogeneic stem cell transplantation. MiXCR, applied by TCRdb to the RT-PCR reads, yields one record per CDR3 protein. Found here are approximately 250,000 distinct CDR3 sequences, about 14% of them singletons; the top ten hold 11%. Specimen: blood, either unsorted or a sorted T cell fraction (not recorded which). These receptors were collected from a human donor who was either an allogeneic HSCT recipient or a stem cell or donor lymphocyte infusion donor (not recorded which). It is not recorded whose cells these are; they may come from a transplant donor.

This clonotype was counted only a few times. CDR3 nucleotide sequence: TGCAGTGCCCCACAGGGGTATAATTCACCCCTCCACTTT. Translation gives CSAPQGYNSPLHF. V is TRBV20-1 and J is TRBJ1-6; 7 bases match TRBD1. Germline V gene data show CDR1 as DFQATT and CDR2 as SNEGSKA (reference sequence). The CDR3 extends over 13 amino acids. V lost 6 bases to trimming and J lost 4 bases; unmatched junction nucleotides: 3.

This clonotype was counted at least ten times. V and J are TRBV7-2 and TRBJ1-3, with 8 bases that match TRBD1. The germline V gene encodes CDR1 SGHTA and CDR2 FQGNSA. The CDR3 is 15 residues long. After removal of 1 base from V and 7 bases from J, the junction contained 6 bases not matched to a gene. The CDR3 region is CASSLGDRDRNTIYF. The DNA for the CDR3 is TGTGCCAGCAGCTTAGGTGACCGGGACAGGAACACCATATATTTT.

This clonotype has a count of ten or more. V gene TRBV12-3 or TRBV12-4 combines with J gene TRBJ1-1, with a possible D match to TRBD1 (5 bases). The V end was cut by 8 bases, the J end by 3 bases, with 13 bases between. The CDR3 spans 13 residues. The CDR3 reads CASCGGWDTEAFF. The CDR3, as DNA: TGTGCCAGCTGTGGGGGTTGGGACACTGAAGCTTTCTTT.

In its sample, this clonotype was seen a few times. J is TRBJ2-4 and V is TRBV20-1; D possibly corresponds to TRBD1 (6 bases). Trimming removed 6 bases at V and 7 bases at J, with 16 bases between. CDR3 length equals 13 residues. Looked up from germline, CDR1 is DFQATT and CDR2 is SNEGSKA (reference sequence). The CDR3 DNA sequence: TGCAGTGCCCAAACATCAGGGGACAACATTCAGTACTTC. Translated: CSAQTSGDNIQYF.

The rearrangement joins TRBV7-3 to TRBJ2-1; either TRBD1 or TRBD2 may supply D (6 bases each). The CDR3 length is 15 residues. The germline CDR1 and CDR2 sequences are SGHTA and FQGTGA. The V gene lost 5 bases and the J gene lost 6 bases, with 17 bases spanning the gap. CDR3 DNA: TGTGCCAGCAGCCTTCGGGGGCAAAGGGGCAATGAGCAGTTCTTC. Protein: CASSLRGQRGNEQFF.

DNA for the CDR3: TGCAGCGTTGAAGTCGGGAGCCGGTATGGCTACACCTTC. It yields the protein CSVEVGSRYGYTF. The rearrangement links TRBV29-1 to TRBJ1-2; D uncertain. V gave up 1 base and J gave up 5 bases, with 11 bases separating them. This CDR3 is 13 amino acids long. Germline V gene sequence: CDR1 SQVTM, CDR2 ANQGSEA.

This clonotype was found a few times. This chain connects TRBV6-4 to TRBJ2-1; D not resolved. The CDR3 totals 16 residues. CDR1 and CDR2 (germline): MRHNA, SNTAGT. Trimming removed 0 bases at V and 0 bases at J, with 9 bases between. The CDR3 DNA is TGTGCCAGCAGTGACTCGAGTAGGGTCTCCTACAATGAGCAGTTCTTC. Amino acid sequence: CASSDSSRVSYNEQFF.

This clonotype has only a few counts. The chain uses TRBV24-1 and TRBJ2-5, with TRBD2 identical over 8 bases. The CDR3 has 16 residues. The V segment lost 4 bases and the J segment 1 base; nucleotides outside the gene matches: 7. CDR1 and CDR2 (germline): KGHDR, SFDVKD. This CDR3 is CATSDQSGGTQETQYF. The CDR3 region has the DNA TGTGCCACCAGTGACCAAAGCGGGGGAACCCAAGAGACCCAGTACTTC.

Only a few counts were recorded for this clonotype. The chain joins TRBV7-6 to TRBJ2-1; possibly TRBD1 for D (6 bases). CDR3 length equals 15 residues. V lost 2 bases, J lost 2 bases, and 10 bases lay in between. Germline V lookup: CDR1 SGHVS, CDR2 FNYEAQ. For the CDR3, the DNA is TGTGCCAGCAGCTTACTGGGACAAGCCTACAATGAGCAGTTCTTC. Its protein is CASSLLGQAYNEQFF.

This clonotype was observed many times. The genes are TRBV7-2 and TRBJ1-1, with D possibly being TRBD1 (5 bases). With 3 bases removed from V and 6 bases from J, the gap between germline ends came to 14 bases. There are 14 residues in the CDR3. Germline CDR1 reads SGHTA; CDR2 reads FQGNSA. CDR3 loop: CASSFDRIFPEAFF. The CDR3 coding sequence is TGTGCCAGCAGCTTTGACAGAATTTTCCCTGAAGCTTTCTTT.

This clonotype was seen at least ten times. The gene calls are TRBV7-2 and TRBJ2-5; TRBD2 aligns across 8 bases. Looked up from germline, CDR1 is SGHTA and CDR2 is FQGNSA. The V segment lost 5 bases and the J segment 2 bases; nucleotides outside the gene matches: 13. CDR3 length: 17 residues. The chain's CDR3 is CASSAGLRGGLQETQYF. The CDR3 nucleotides read TGTGCCAGCAGCGCGGGACTTCGGGGGGGCCTTCAAGAGACCCAGTACTTC. Variable domain in full (rest from reference TRBV7-2 and TRBJ2-5): GAGVSQSPSNKVTEKGKDVELRCDPISGHTALYWYRQSLGQGLEFLIYFQGNSAPDKSGLPSDRFSAERTGGSVSTLTIQRTQQEDSAVYLCASSAGLRGGLQETQYFGPGTRLLVL.

The chain links TRBV20-1 to TRBJ2-1; TRBD2 matches 9 bases. The CDR3 has 15 amino acids. The J segment lost 6 bases and the V segment lost 3 bases, leaving 9 bases of the junction unmatched. Germline-derived CDR1 and CDR2 are DFQATT and SNEGSKA (reference sequence). The CDR3 DNA reads as TGCAGTGCTAGGAGCGGGGGGAGAAGGGGCAATGAGCAGTTCTTC. Its protein product is CSARSGGRRGNEQFF.

V usage is TRBV25-1 and J usage is TRBJ1-1; D is unresolved. V was clipped by 4 bases and J by 0 bases, with 6 bases between them. Germline V gives CDR1 MGHDK, CDR2 SYGVNS. The CDR3 loop spans 13 amino acids. In DNA, the CDR3 is TGTGCCAGCAGTGGGGATATGAACACTGAAGCTTTCTTT. Translated: CASSGDMNTEAFF.

The chain has TRBV6-2 or TRBV6-3 and TRBJ2-7; 8 bases are a match to TRBD2. With V trimmed by 8 bases and J by 2 bases, 11 bases remained unmatched. There are 15 residues in the CDR3. Germline CDR1 is MNHEY and CDR2 is SVGEGT. The CDR3 sequence: CASQAGAGDTYEQYF. The CDR3 DNA reads TGTGCCAGCCAGGCGGGAGCGGGGGATACCTACGAGCAGTACTTC.

This clonotype was counted many times. CDR3 sequence (DNA): TGTGCCTGGAGTCTCGGCCCCTCTATGAGCTACACCTTC. It specifies CAWSLGPSMSYTF. The rearrangement joins TRBV30 to TRBJ1-2, with D unresolved. Looked up from germline, CDR1 is GTSNPN and CDR2 is SVGIG (reference sequence). This CDR3 region has 13 residues. Trimming removed 2 bases from V and 9 bases from J, with 16 bases in between.

This clonotype was seen a handful of times. V gene TRBV5-6 combines with J gene TRBJ1-2; D ambiguous. Trimming left V 0 bases short and J 4 bases short, with 10 bases between. The CDR3 covers 14 residues. Germline V gene data show CDR1 as SGHDT and CDR2 as YYEEEE. CDR3 in DNA: TGTGCCAGCAGCTTGGCATCCCCCCTCTATGGCTACACCTTC. Translation gives CASSLASPLYGYTF.

The genes are TRBV4-3 and TRBJ1-1, with 7 bases matching TRBD1. This CDR3 region has 15 residues. Unmatched junction bases numbered 4, after V lost 3 bases and J lost 0 bases. From germline, CDR1 is LGHNA and CDR2 YSLEER. The CDR3 region is CASSQSTGMNTEAFF. CDR3 coding DNA: TGCGCCAGCAGCCAGTCGACAGGGATGAACACTGAAGCTTTCTTT.